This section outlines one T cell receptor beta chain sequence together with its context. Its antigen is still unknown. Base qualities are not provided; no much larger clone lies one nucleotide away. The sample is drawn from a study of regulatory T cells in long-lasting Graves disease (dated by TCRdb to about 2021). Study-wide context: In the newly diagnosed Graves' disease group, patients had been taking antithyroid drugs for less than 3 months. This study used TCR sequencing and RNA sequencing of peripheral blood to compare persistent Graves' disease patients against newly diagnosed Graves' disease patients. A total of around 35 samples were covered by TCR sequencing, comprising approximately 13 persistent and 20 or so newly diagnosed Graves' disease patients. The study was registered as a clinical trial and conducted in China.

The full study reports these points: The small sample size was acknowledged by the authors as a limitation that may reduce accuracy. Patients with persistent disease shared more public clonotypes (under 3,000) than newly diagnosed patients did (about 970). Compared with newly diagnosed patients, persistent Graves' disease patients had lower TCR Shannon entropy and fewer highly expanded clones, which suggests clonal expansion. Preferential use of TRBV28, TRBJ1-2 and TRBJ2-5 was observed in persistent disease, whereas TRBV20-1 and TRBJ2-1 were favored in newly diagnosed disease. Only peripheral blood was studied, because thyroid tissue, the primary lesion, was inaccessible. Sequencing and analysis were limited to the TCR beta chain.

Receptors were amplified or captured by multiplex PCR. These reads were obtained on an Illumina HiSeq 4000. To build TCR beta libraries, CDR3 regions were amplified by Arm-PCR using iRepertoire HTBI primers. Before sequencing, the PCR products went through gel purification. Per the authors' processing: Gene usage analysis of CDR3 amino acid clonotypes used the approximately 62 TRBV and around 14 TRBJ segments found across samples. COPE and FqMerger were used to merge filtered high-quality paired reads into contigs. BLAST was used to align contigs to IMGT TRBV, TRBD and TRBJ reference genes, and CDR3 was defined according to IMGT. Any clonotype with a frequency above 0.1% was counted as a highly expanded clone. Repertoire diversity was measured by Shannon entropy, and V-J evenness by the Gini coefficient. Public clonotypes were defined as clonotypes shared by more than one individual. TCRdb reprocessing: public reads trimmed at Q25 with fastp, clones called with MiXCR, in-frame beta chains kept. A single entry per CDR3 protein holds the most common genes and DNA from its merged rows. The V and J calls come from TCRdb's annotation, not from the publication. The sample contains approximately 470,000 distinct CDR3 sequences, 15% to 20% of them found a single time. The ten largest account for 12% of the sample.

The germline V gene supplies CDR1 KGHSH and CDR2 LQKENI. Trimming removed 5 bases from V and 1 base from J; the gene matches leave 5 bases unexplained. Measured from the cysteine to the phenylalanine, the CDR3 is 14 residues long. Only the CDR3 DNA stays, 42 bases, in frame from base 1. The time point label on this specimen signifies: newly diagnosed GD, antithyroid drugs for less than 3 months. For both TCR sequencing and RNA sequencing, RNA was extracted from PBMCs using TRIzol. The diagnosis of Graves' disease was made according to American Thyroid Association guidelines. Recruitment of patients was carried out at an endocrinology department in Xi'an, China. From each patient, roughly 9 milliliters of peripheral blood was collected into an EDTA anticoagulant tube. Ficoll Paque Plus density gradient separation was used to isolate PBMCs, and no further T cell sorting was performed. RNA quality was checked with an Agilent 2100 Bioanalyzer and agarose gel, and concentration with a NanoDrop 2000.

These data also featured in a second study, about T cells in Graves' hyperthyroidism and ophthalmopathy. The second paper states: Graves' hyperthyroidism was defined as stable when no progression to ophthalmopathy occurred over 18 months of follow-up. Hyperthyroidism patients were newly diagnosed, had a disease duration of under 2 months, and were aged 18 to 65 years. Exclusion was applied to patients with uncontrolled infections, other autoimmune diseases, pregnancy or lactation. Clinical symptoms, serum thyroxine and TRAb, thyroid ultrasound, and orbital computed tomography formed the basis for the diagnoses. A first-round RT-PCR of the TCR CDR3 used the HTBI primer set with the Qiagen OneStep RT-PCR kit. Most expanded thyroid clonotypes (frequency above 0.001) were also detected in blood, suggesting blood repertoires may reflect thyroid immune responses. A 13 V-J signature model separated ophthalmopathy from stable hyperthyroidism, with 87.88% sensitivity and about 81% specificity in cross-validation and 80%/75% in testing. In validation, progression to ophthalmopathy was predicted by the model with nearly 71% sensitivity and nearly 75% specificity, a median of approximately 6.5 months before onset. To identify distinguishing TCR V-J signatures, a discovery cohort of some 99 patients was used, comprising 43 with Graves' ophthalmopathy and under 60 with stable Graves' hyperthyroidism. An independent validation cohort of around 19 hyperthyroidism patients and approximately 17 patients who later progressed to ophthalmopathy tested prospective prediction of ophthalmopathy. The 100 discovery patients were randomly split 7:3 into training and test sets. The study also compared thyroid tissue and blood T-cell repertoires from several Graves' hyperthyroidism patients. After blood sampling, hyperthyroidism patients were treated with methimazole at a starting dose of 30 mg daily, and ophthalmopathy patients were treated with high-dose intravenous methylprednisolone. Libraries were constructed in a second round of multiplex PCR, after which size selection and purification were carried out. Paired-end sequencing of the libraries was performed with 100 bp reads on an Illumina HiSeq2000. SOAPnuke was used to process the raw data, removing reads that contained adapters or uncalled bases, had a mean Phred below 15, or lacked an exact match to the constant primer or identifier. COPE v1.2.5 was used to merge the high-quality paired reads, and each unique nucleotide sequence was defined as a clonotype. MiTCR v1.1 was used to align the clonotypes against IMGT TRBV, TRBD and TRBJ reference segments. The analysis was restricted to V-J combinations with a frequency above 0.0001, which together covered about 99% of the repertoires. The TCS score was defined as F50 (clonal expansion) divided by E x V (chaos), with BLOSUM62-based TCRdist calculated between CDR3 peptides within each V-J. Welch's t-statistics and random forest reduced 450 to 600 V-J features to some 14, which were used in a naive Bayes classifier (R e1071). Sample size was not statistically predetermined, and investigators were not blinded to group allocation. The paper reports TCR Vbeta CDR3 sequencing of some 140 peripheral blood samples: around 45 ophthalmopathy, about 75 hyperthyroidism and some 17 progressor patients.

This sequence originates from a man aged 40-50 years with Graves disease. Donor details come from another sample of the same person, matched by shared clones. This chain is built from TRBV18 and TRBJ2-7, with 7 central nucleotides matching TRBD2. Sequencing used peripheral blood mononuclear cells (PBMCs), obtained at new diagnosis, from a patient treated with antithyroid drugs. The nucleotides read TGTGCCAGCTCAAAAGCGGGGAAGTCCTACGAGCAGTACTTC. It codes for CASSKAGKSYEQYF.